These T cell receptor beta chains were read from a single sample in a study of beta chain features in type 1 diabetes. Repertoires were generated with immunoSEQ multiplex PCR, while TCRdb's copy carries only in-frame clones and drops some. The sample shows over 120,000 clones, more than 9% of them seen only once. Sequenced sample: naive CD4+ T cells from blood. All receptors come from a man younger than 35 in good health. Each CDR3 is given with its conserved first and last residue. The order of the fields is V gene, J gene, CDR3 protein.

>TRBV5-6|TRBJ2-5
CASSLAGRGYQETQYF
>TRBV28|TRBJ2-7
CASRVDGDEQYF
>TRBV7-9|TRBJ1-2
CASSFLADYGYTF
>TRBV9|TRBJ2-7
CASSVGRGGAYEQYF
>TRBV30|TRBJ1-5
CAWGDDRQRNQPQHF
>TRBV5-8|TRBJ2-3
CASSPGLAGGTDTQYF
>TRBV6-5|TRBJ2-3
CANRASATDTQYF
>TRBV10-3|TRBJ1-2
CATRGDREVEGYTF
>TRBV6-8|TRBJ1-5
CATRTGNQPQHF
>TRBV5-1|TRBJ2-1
CASSSGGTGGGEQFF
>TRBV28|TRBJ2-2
CASSFGAVNTGELFF
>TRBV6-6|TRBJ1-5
CASRPTGGNSNQPQHF
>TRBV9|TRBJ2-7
CASSPRGSQIDEQYF
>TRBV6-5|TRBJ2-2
CASRVDSTGELFF
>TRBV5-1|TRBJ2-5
CASSLDSIQETQYF
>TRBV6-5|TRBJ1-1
CASSESWSEAFF
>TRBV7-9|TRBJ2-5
CASSPGASGRNQETQYF
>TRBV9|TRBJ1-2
CASSAHTGRMETNYGYTF
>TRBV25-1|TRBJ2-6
CASSDRVSGANVLTF
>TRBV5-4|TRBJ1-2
CASNHRDRGDYGYTF
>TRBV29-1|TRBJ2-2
CSVTNTGADTGELFF
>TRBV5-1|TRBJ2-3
CASSLGPAGGTDTQYF
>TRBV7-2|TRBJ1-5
CASSSDRGLGQPQHF
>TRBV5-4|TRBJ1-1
CASRVGLLNTEAFF
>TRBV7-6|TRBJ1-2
CASSPRDRGSMGYGYTF
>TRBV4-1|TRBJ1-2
CASSPSGQGRGYTF
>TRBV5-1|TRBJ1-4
CASSLRQGNEKLFF
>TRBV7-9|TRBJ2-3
CASSPTDRSTDTQYF
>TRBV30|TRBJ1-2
CAWRLLDYGYTF